A selection of T cell receptor beta chains follows, all from one sample in a study of Graves' ophthalmopathy and Graves' hyperthyroidism. TCRdb reprocessed the multiplex PCR reads with MiXCR, giving one entry per CDR3 protein. The sample shows about 700,000 distinct CDR3 sequences, 35% to 45% of them seen only once. The specimen was peripheral blood. The receptors originated from an adult man with Graves' ophthalmopathy. Both conserved end residues are part of each CDR3. Fields, in order: V gene, J gene, clone size, D gene, CDR3 DNA, CDR3 protein. A D gene is named only where the DNA matches it firmly. Where a row states a size, it is once, few, many or the class of an expanded clone; other rows omit it.

>TRBV9|TRBJ1-1|few|.
TGTGCCAGCTCAAAGGATGTAAACACTGAAGCTTTCTTT
CASSKDVNTEAFF
>TRBV20-1|TRBJ2-6|few|TRBD1
TGCAGTGCGGGGACAGCCTCTGGGGCCAACGTCCTGACTTTC
CSAGTASGANVLTF
>TRBV6-6|TRBJ1-1|many|.
TGTGCCAGCAGGGGTTTTGAGAACACTGAAGCTTTCTTT
CASRGFENTEAFF
>TRBV7-2|TRBJ2-7|many|TRBD2
TGTGCCAGCAGCATCCATACGGGAGGGTCCTACGAGCAGTACTTC
CASSIHTGGSYEQYF
>TRBV5-1|TRBJ1-1|once|.
TGCGCCAGCAGCGTACGGGACTACAAGGACAAACGGGAAGCTTTCTTT
CASSVRDYKDKREAFF
>TRBV20-1|TRBJ2-7|many|TRBD1
TGCAGTGCTCCCCGCCCCGGGACAGGGAGCTCCTACGAGCAGTACTTC
CSAPRPGTGSSYEQYF
>TRBV7-2|TRBJ2-5|many|TRBD1
TGTGCCAGCAGCAAAGGCCCTAGGGGGCCACGAGGACAAGAGACCCAGTACTTC
CASSKGPRGPRGQETQYF
>TRBV6-6|TRBJ2-5|.|.
TGTGCCAGCACTAGGGCGATATGGGGAGAGACCCAGTACTTC
CASTRAIWGETQYF
>TRBV10-3|TRBJ1-2|many|TRBD1
TGTGCCATCAGTGACATCGGGACAGAAGCGAACTATGGCTACACCTTC
CAISDIGTEANYGYTF
>TRBV6-5|TRBJ2-2|.|TRBD1
TGTGCCAGCAGTTTCCAGGGGGCGTTCACCGGGGAGCTGTTTTTT
CASSFQGAFTGELFF
>TRBV9|TRBJ2-7|many|.
TGTGCCAGCAGCGTAGGGGTAGGGTCCTACGAGCAGTACTTC
CASSVGVGSYEQYF
>TRBV14|TRBJ1-4|many|.
TGTGCCAGCAGCCAAGATCTAGGCGAAAAACTGTTTTTT
CASSQDLGEKLFF
>TRBV10-3|TRBJ2-5|many|.
TGTGCCATCAAGGGCAGCCGGGAAGAGACCCAGTACTTC
CAIKGSREETQYF
>TRBV14|TRBJ2-3|.|.
TGTGCCAGCAGCCAAGGAGGAGCAGGAGTCACAGATACGCAGTATTTT
CASSQGGAGVTDTQYF
>TRBV5-6|TRBJ2-7|few|.
TGTGCCAGCAGCTTGGGTCAGAATCCTATCTACGAGCAGTACTTC
CASSLGQNPIYEQYF
>TRBV4-1|TRBJ1-5|few|TRBD1
TGCGCCAGCAGCCGAGGACAGGTTGGTCAGCCCCAGCATTTT
CASSRGQVGQPQHF